This record looks at one T cell receptor (beta chain) sequence and its context. The antigen remains undetermined. The sample is drawn from a study of cytomegalovirus exposure and HLA in healthy donors. Produced via immunoSEQ multiplex PCR; TCRdb's table is partial and in-frame only. Of tens of thousands of clones detected, roughly 95% appear once; the ten largest clones hold approximately 3.3%. General study findings and limits: It was confirmed in vitro that a few of the CMV-associated chains were specific for CMV antigens.

Germline V gene sequence: CDR1 LGHNA, CDR2 YNFKEQ. This CDR3 has 15 amino acids. With 3 bases clipped from V and 6 bases from J, the junction kept 10 bases outside the gene matches. The rearrangement joins TRBV4-2 to TRBJ1-2, with 7 positions matching TRBD1. The specimen sequenced was PBMCs. The origin of this receptor is a woman aged 18-35 years in good health and CMV-seropositive. CDR3 DNA: TGTGCCAGCAGCCAGCTCCACGACAGGGTACATGGCTACACCTTC. This sequence encodes CASSQLHDRVHGYTF.